A single sample gave rise to the 19 T cell receptor beta chains below, sequenced in a study of OX40 agonist ivuxolimab in advanced cancers. Repertoires were generated with immunoSEQ multiplex PCR, while TCRdb's copy carries only in-frame clones and drops some. The sample includes about 14,000 clones, roughly 78% of them seen just once. This specimen consisted of CD4+ or CD8+ T cells sorted from blood, obtained in a trial of the OX40 agonist ivuxolimab. All receptors come from an adult with an advanced solid tumor such as melanoma, head and neck, liver or kidney cancer.

The V gene is TRBV27, the J gene TRBJ2-7, with D maybe TRBD1 (6 bases). Trimming stripped 3 bases from V and 0 bases from J, with 9 bases between. The CDR3 is 14 amino acids. Looked up from germline, CDR1 is MNHEY and CDR2 is SMNVEV (reference sequence). CDR3 DNA: TGTGCCAGCAGTTTCCAGGACAGCTCCTACGAGCAGTACTTC. This codes for CASSFQDSSYEQYF.

V gene TRBV27 combines with J gene TRBJ2-7; 7 bases line up with TRBD2. The CDR3 is 11 residues long. Germline CDR1 reads MNHEY; CDR2 reads SMNVEV (reference sequence). The junction had 3 bases not matched to a gene; V was cut back by 9 bases and J by 4 bases. The CDR3 loop reads CASFSGYEQYF. CDR3 DNA: TGTGCCAGTTTTAGCGGGTACGAGCAGTACTTC.

CDR3 nucleotide sequence: TGCGCCAGCAGCCAAGATCTATCCTGGGACACAGATACGCAGTATTTT. It encodes CASSQDLSWDTDTQYF. This chain uses TRBV4-1 with TRBJ2-3; D is ambiguous. This CDR3 is 16 amino acids long. CDR1 MGHRA and CDR2 YSYEKL come from the germline V gene. Trimming cost V 0 bases and J 2 bases, with 12 bases left between them.

This chain connects TRBV11-3 to TRBJ2-7, with 9 bases lining up with TRBD1. Looked up from germline, CDR1 is SGHNT and CDR2 is YENEEA. V was pared by 6 bases and J by 7 bases, with 13 bases of the junction left unmatched. The length of the CDR3 is 15 residues. CDR3 nucleotides: TGTGCCAGCAGTACCCGGGACAGGGCGGCCGTGGAGCAGTACTTC. It is translated as CASSTRDRAAVEQYF.

The rearrangement joins TRBV10-2 to TRBJ2-1, with a possible D match to TRBD2 (6 bases). Germline CDR1 WSHSY, CDR2 SAAADI. The V end lost 6 bases, the J end lost 2 bases, and 14 bases lay between the germline ends. The CDR3 extends over 15 amino acids. This CDR3 reads CASRDLASAYNEQFF. The CDR3 DNA reads TGCGCCAGCAGAGACCTAGCGAGCGCCTACAATGAGCAGTTCTTC.

This sequence joins TRBV11-2 and TRBJ1-1, with 8 nucleotides matching TRBD1. The germline CDR1 and CDR2 sequences are SGHAT and FQNNGV. The trim removed 5 bases at V and 3 bases at J, leaving 8 bases unmatched. The CDR3 loop spans 15 amino acids. The CDR3 bases are TGTGCCAGCAGCCGACGACAGGGGTTGGACACTGAAGCTTTCTTT. Its translation: CASSRRQGLDTEAFF.

J is TRBJ1-3 and V is TRBV11-2; TRBD1 agrees at 7 bases. The trim removed 1 base at V and 5 bases at J, leaving 5 bases unmatched. Germline V gene data show CDR1 as SGHAT and CDR2 as FQNNGV. CDR3 size: 15 residues. The CDR3 loop reads CASSLVGTERNTIYF. DNA of the CDR3: TGTGCCAGCAGCTTAGTCGGGACAGAGAGAAACACCATATATTTT.

The chain links TRBV11-3 to TRBJ2-7; D perhaps matches TRBD1 (6 bases). V was shortened by 4 bases and J by 2 bases, with 15 bases between the two germline ends. The V gene's germline CDR1 is SGHNT and CDR2 YENEEA. The CDR3 is made up of 15 amino acids. CDR3 sequence: CASSYGEGGTYEQYF. The DNA for the CDR3 is TGTGCCAGCAGCTACGGGGAAGGGGGAACCTACGAGCAGTACTTC.

The chain joins TRBV6-4 to TRBJ1-2; D might be TRBD1 (6 bases). The CDR3 is made up of 15 amino acids. V was cut by 3 bases and J by 4 bases, with 15 bases left in between. CDR1 and CDR2 from the germline V gene are MRHNA and SNTAGT. CDR3 sequence (DNA): TGTGCCAGCAGTGATGGGGACACAAACTCCTATGGCTACACCTTC. Protein sequence: CASSDGDTNSYGYTF.

The chain couples TRBV7-3 to TRBJ1-1; D perhaps matches TRBD1 (6 bases). There are 14 residues in the CDR3. Per germline, CDR1 SGHTA and CDR2 FQGTGA. The V end lost 4 bases, the J end lost 2 bases, and 11 bases lay between the germline ends. Written as DNA, the CDR3 is TGTGCCAGCAGCTCGGACAGTATAAACACTGAAGCTTTCTTT. Translation: CASSSDSINTEAFF.

The chain carries TRBV5-4 and TRBJ2-1, with TRBD1 matching over 7 bases. The CDR3 is 13 residues long. Per germline, CDR1 SGHNT and CDR2 YYREEE (reference sequence). V shed 2 bases, J shed 6 bases, and the junction held 2 bases outside the gene matches. CDR3 in amino acids: CASSFSGGNEQFF. As DNA, the CDR3 is TGTGCCAGCAGCTTTTCAGGGGGCAATGAGCAGTTCTTC.

The rearrangement links TRBV5-4 to TRBJ2-1; no clear D gene. Germline lookup yields CDR1 SGHNT and CDR2 YYREEE (reference sequence). The germline V and J ends were trimmed by 0 bases and 5 bases, with 6 bases remaining between them. This CDR3 has 13 residues. CDR3 sequence: CASSLVPDNEQFF. The CDR3 DNA follows: TGTGCCAGCAGCTTGGTTCCCGACAATGAGCAGTTCTTC. The whole variable domain, remainder taken from reference TRBV5-4 and TRBJ2-1, is ETGVTQSPTHLIKTRGQQVTLRCSSQSGHNTVSWYQQALGQGPQFIFQYYREEENGRGNFPPRFSGLQFPNYSSELNVNALELDDSALYLCASSLVPDNEQFFGPGTRLTVL.

This clone was found once. This CDR3 reads CASRTTRGETQYF. The CDR3, as DNA: TGTGCCAGCAGGACAACCAGGGGAGAGACCCAGTACTTC. V usage is TRBV14 and J usage is TRBJ2-5; maybe TRBD1 (6 bases). V lost 6 bases and J lost 4, with 12 bases in between. This CDR3 is 13 amino acids long. Germline CDR1 is SGHDN and CDR2 is FVKESK.

To note about this clone: Mismatch with germline at one junction end may stem from a read error. The chain couples TRBV5-6 to TRBJ2-5; no clear D gene. This CDR3 is built from 12 residues. CDR1 is SGHDT, CDR2 YYEEEE, per germline. The CDR3 DNA reads as TGTGCCAGCAACTTGGCCGGCGAGACCCAGTACTTC. It codes for CASNLAGETQYF. The full variable domain, in which reference TRBV5-6 and TRBJ2-5 provide the parts outside the CDR3, is DAGVTQSPTHLIKTRGQQVTLRCSPKSGHDTVSWYQQALGQGPQFIFQYYEEEERQRGNFPDRFSGHQFPNYSSELNVNALLLGDSALYLCASNLAGETQYFGPGTRLLVL.

This chain uses TRBV30 with TRBJ2-2, with TRBD2 matching over 11 bases. Germline CDR1 GTSNPN, CDR2 SVGIG (reference sequence). The CDR3 spans 15 residues. The CDR3 region is CAYSPTSGRWGELFF. For the CDR3, the DNA is TGTGCGTACAGTCCCACTAGCGGGAGATGGGGGGAGCTGTTTTTT.

The V gene is TRBV5-5, the J gene TRBJ1-1; possible D gene TRBD1, 6 bases. Deletions cut 7 bases from V and 0 bases from J, with 19 bases between. The CDR3 is made up of 16 amino acids. The V gene's germline CDR1 is SGHKS and CDR2 YYEKEE (reference sequence). The CDR3 DNA reads TGTGCCAGCGGTCTTGGGACACCTAACATGAACACTGAAGCTTTCTTT. This gives the protein CASGLGTPNMNTEAFF.

V is TRBV6-6 and J is TRBJ2-3; D is ambiguous. Trimming shortened V by 1 base and J by 3 bases, and 8 bases separated the two germline ends. CDR1 and CDR2 (germline): MNHNY, SVGAGI (reference sequence). The CDR3 extends over 14 amino acids. The chain's CDR3 is CASSYFLGTDTQYF. The CDR3 nucleotides are TGTGCCAGCAGTTACTTTCTCGGGACAGATACGCAGTATTTT.

This clone was seen just once. The chain employs TRBV27 and TRBJ2-1, with D unresolved. Trimming shortened V by 8 bases and J by 1 base, and 12 bases separated the two germline ends. From germline, CDR1 is MNHEY and CDR2 SMNVEV (reference sequence). The CDR3 runs 14 residues. CDR3 amino acids: CASADSSSYNEQFF. The CDR3 region has the DNA TGTGCCAGCGCCGATTCTAGTTCCTACAATGAGCAGTTCTTC.

This chain connects TRBV28 to TRBJ2-3, with TRBD2 matching 10 bases. V was pared by 9 bases and J by 2 bases, with 8 bases of the junction left unmatched. Germline CDR1 MDHEN, CDR2 SYDVKM. There are 15 residues in the CDR3. The CDR3 nucleotides are TGTGCCAGGATACAAGCGGGAGGGTTCACAGATACGCAGTATTTT. Its translation: CARIQAGGFTDTQYF.